One sample yielded the 26 T cell receptor beta chains listed below, sequenced in a study of tumor-infiltrating lymphocytes in primary liver carcinoma. The study co-extracted DNA and RNA from around 20-30 mg of unsorted bulk tissue. Starting from 500 ng of total RNA, TCR beta cDNA was produced with a primer in the constant region. Slightly modified ARM-PCR with three nested multiplex PCR rounds yielded TCR beta libraries. PCR rounds one and two used TRBV1-TRBV30 forward primers with a C-beta reverse primer for 10 cycles each. One entry per CDR3 protein, called by TCRdb with MiXCR from the multiplex PCR reads. The table records 24,000 or so distinct CDR3 sequences, roughly four fifths of them present only once. Sequenced sample: liver tumor tissue from sampling region 5. Subset noted: tumor region T5, tumor centre. All receptors come from a woman in her 30s with primary liver carcinoma and hepatitis B virus infection.

As concerns this clonotype: Compared with germline, one end of the junction differs, possibly owing to a read error. V and J are TRBV5-6 and TRBJ2-3, with D uncertain. CDR3 length: 16 residues. CDR1 is SGHDT, CDR2 YYEEEE, per germline. CDR3 loop: CASSWTGTVGTDTQYF. CDR3 DNA sequence: TGTGCCAGCAGCTGGACCGGAACAGTGGGCACAGATACACAGTATTTT.

Points on this clonotype: One end of the junction varies from germline; a read error may be responsible. This chain uses TRBV10-3 with TRBJ1-3; D is uncertain. In germline, CDR1 is ENHRY, CDR2 SYGVKD. CDR3 size: 14 residues. The CDR3 region has the DNA TGCGCCATCAGTGAGTCACTTTCTGGAAATACCATATATTTT. As protein: CAISESLSGNTIYF.

Note on this clonotype: An end of the junction differs from the germline gene, which may be a read error. This chain connects TRBV2 to TRBJ2-2; 9 positions match TRBD2. The CDR3 is 13 residues long. The germline V gene encodes CDR1 SNHLY and CDR2 FYNNEI. The CDR3 DNA reads as TGTGCCGGCAGTGCGGGAGGGGCCGGGGAGCTGTTTTTC. Translation gives CAGSAGGAGELFF.

A word on this clonotype: Compared with germline, one end of the junction differs, possibly owing to a read error. The chain combines TRBV4-1 with TRBJ1-5; D perhaps matches TRBD1 (5 bases). This CDR3 is 15 amino acids long. Germline V gene lookup returns CDR1 MGHRA and CDR2 YSYEKL. This chain's CDR3 is CANSPQWAGRQPQHF. The CDR3 DNA reads TGCGCCAACAGCCCCCAATGGGCAGGGCGGCAACCCCAACATTTT.

The chain carries TRBV4-1 and TRBJ2-3; D is undetermined. In germline, CDR1 is MGHRA, CDR2 YSYEKL. The CDR3 consists of 18 residues. V was pared by 2 bases and J by 6 bases, with 24 bases between. CDR3 nucleotide sequence: TGCGCCAGCAGCCAACTGGGCATGGTAGATGAAGAGTCGGATACGCAGTATTTT. This encodes CASSQLGMVDEESDTQYF.

Note on this clonotype: At one end the junction does not follow the germline gene, possibly because of a read error. The chain links TRBV5-4 to TRBJ2-1; 7 bases fit TRBD2. The germline gives CDR1 SGHNT, CDR2 YYREEE (reference sequence). The CDR3 runs 12 residues. The CDR3 reads CACSQGGNEQFF. The CDR3, as DNA: TGTGCCTGCAGCCAGGGAGGGAATGAGCAGTTCTTC.

With respect to this clonotype: At one boundary the junction diverges from the germline segment, which might be a read error. This rearrangement joins TRBV11-2 to TRBJ2-7; D is perhaps TRBD2 (6 bases). CDR1 and CDR2 from the germline V gene are SGHAT and FQNNGV. CDR3 size: 13 residues. CDR3: CTSSLDRWGVKYF. CDR3 bases: TGTACCAGCAGCTTAGATCGTTGGGGGGTTAAATACTTC.

Concerning this clonotype itself: A junction boundary mismatches the germline segment, possibly from a read error. CDR3 residues: CASSSLEGSYNEQLF. CDR3 DNA sequence: TGTGCCAGCAGCTCCTTGGAAGGCTCCTATAATGAGCAGTTATTC. The gene calls are TRBV6-6 and TRBJ2-1; D uncertain. This CDR3 is 15 amino acids long. Germline V gene lookup returns CDR1 MNHNY and CDR2 SVGAGI (reference sequence).

The chain couples TRBV10-3 to TRBJ2-5; D uncertain. The CDR3 runs to 15 residues. Germline CDR1 ENHRY, CDR2 SYGVKD. The CDR3, as DNA: TGTGATGTCAGTGAGTCGGCTACCAGACAAGAGACCCAGTACTTC. The encoded protein is CDVSESATRQETQYF.

Sample share makes this clonotype medium-sized. V and J are TRBV6-5 and TRBJ2-6; D assignment may be TRBD1 or TRBD2 (6 bases each). Germline V gene lookup returns CDR1 MNHEY and CDR2 SVGAGI. V dropped 0 bases and J dropped 2 bases, with 8 bases sitting between them. This CDR3 contains 16 residues. CDR3 nucleotides: TGTGCCAGCAGTTACTCTGGGGGGCCTGGGGCCAACGTCCTGACTTTC. Translated, it gives CASSYSGGPGANVLTF.

A note on this clonotype: The conserved phenylalanine or tryptophan is not found at the CDR3 terminus, so this likely reflects a read error. V gene TRBV6-5 combines with J gene TRBJ2-7; 11 bases map to TRBD2. Germline-derived CDR1 and CDR2 are MNHEY and SVGAGI. The V and J ends lost 6 bases and 0 bases, in that order; junction bases with no gene match: 10. The CDR3 extends over 17 amino acids. CDR3 nucleotides: TGTGCCAGCAGCTTCGCCCGTACTAGCGGGAGCTCCTACGAGCAGTACCTC. It translates to CASSFARTSGSSYEQYL.

Turning to this clonotype: A junction boundary mismatches the germline segment, possibly from a read error. The chain uses TRBV10-3 and TRBJ2-3; D perhaps matches TRBD1 (6 bases). From germline, CDR1 is ENHRY and CDR2 SYGVKD. The CDR3 contains 15 residues. CDR3 nucleotide sequence: TGTGTCATCAGTGAACCCGGGACAAGGGCCGATATGCAGTATTTT. It specifies CVISEPGTRADMQYF.

This clonotype was recorded only once. The germline gene is not matched at one end of the junction; a read error may be the cause. This sequence joins TRBV5-4 and TRBJ2-5; 7 bases line up with TRBD2. Germline CDR1 is SGHNT and CDR2 is YYREEE (reference sequence). The CDR3 extends over 15 amino acids. CDR3 DNA sequence: TGTGCCAGCAGCCCGGGGCAGGGAGGGGAAGAGACCCACTACTTC. Its translation is CASSPGQGGEETHYF.

Notes on this clonotype: Compared with germline, one end of the junction differs, possibly owing to a read error. This rearrangement joins TRBV11-1 to TRBJ2-2; 7 bases map to TRBD2. Germline loops: CDR1 SGHAT, CDR2 FQDESV (reference sequence). CDR3 length: 15 amino acids. CDR3 amino acids: CGSRVMAGVFGELFF. The CDR3 DNA sequence: TGTGGCAGCAGGGTTATGGCGGGAGTGTTCGGGGAGCTATTTTTT.

Notes on this clonotype: At one of its ends the junction is not consistent with the germline gene, which may arise from a read error. The chain is built from TRBV4-3 and TRBJ2-1, with 7 bases identical to TRBD2. This CDR3 spans 16 amino acids. Germline V gene data show CDR1 as LGHNA and CDR2 as YSLEER. The CDR3, as DNA: TGCGCCGACAGCCAAGATTGGGACTACGCCTACAATGAGCAGTCCTTC. Translating it yields CADSQDWDYAYNEQSF.

On this clonotype itself: Given the absence of the conserved phenylalanine or tryptophan at the CDR3 end, a read error is likely. The chain recombines TRBV6-6 with TRBJ1-5; unclear D gene. This CDR3 spans 12 amino acids. The V gene's germline CDR1 is MNHNY and CDR2 SVGAGI (reference sequence). CDR3 bases: TGTGTCAGCGGACGGATTAATCAGCTCCAGCATCTT. Residues: CVSGRINQLQHL.

Concerning this clonotype itself: At one boundary the junction diverges from the germline segment, which might be a read error. The rearrangement uses TRBV7-8 and TRBJ2-3; 8 bases are a match to TRBD1. Germline V gene lookup returns CDR1 SGHVS and CDR2 FQNEAQ. This CDR3 contains 18 residues. This chain's CDR3 is CTSSSNELRDRPSNTQYF. The CDR3 DNA reads as TGTACCAGTAGCTCGAACGAGCTCCGGGACAGGCCCTCTAATACGCAGTATTTT.

A word on this clonotype: Germline is not matched at one junction end, which may reflect a read error. This chain joins TRBV11-2 and TRBJ2-7; D remains unclear. CDR1 and CDR2 (germline): SGHAT, FQNNGV. This CDR3 region has 15 residues. The CDR3 DNA reads TGTGCCAGTAGCTCGGCAAACACCGATCCCTACGAGCAGTACTTC. Encoded protein: CASSSANTDPYEQYF.

This clonotype was counted between two and nine times. The chain has TRBV10-2 and TRBJ1-1; no firm D call. Germline loops: CDR1 WSHSY, CDR2 SAAADI. The CDR3 is 14 residues long. V was trimmed by 10 bases and J by 4 bases, leaving 19 bases between them. The CDR3 sequence: CANSESKTGTEAFF. CDR3 nucleotides: TGCGCCAACAGCGAGTCGAAGACGGGCACTGAAGCTTTCTTT.

About this clonotype itself: This CDR3 fails to terminate in the conserved phenylalanine or tryptophan, so it likely reflects a read error. It is unclear where the CDR3 begins or ends on the DNA, so no DNA is shown, and the CDR3 is as TCRdb lists it. The V call is TRBV4-3, the J call TRBJ2-3; TRBD1 reflects the table's D call only, with no check against the DNA. Counting both end residues, the CDR3 totals 16 amino acids. Germline V lookup: CDR1 LGHNA, CDR2 YSLEER. The CDR3 loop reads CASSQEGRGHSDTQHL.

The chain couples TRBV4-3 to TRBJ2-2; D is uncertain. The CDR3 spans 13 residues. Germline assignment: CDR1 LGHNA and CDR2 YSLEER. The V and J ends lost 5 bases and 9 bases respectively, with 13 bases between them. CDR3 bases: TGCGCCAGCAGCTTGATAGGAGCCTGGGAGCTGTTTTTT. Residues: CASSLIGAWELFF.

About this clonotype itself: Since a much larger clone is just one base distant, this may be a read error. V gene TRBV20-1 combines with J gene TRBJ1-6; a weak D match, TRBD1 (5 bases). This CDR3 spans 14 amino acids. Germline CDR1 is DFQATT and CDR2 is SNEGSKA (reference sequence). The CDR3: CSARSSGGSSRLHF. The CDR3, as DNA: TGCAGTGCTAGATCCTCGGGGGGTTCCTCACGCCTCCACTTT.

For this clonotype: The missing conserved phenylalanine or tryptophan at the end of this CDR3 makes a read error likely. The DNA is left out, because the CDR3 cannot be placed on it with certainty; the CDR3 is given as TCRdb lists it. This chain uses TRBV4-3 with TRBJ1-2. Germline V lookup: CDR1 LGHNA, CDR2 YSLEER. The CDR3 is 20 amino acids long, termini counted. CDR3 region: CASSQGEGRGRTATNYGCTL.

Note on this clonotype: The junction departs from germline at one end; a sequencing error may be responsible. The rearrangement uses TRBV10-3 and TRBJ2-5; D is ambiguous. This CDR3 has 15 residues. Looked up from germline, CDR1 is ENHRY and CDR2 is SYGVKD. CDR3 DNA sequence: TGCGCCATTAGAGAGTTGGCTACCAGACAAGAGACCCAGTACTTC. Translated: CAIRELATRQETQYF.

Remarks on this clonotype: Germline is not matched at one junction end, which may reflect a read error. This rearrangement joins TRBV29-1 to TRBJ1-2; D remains unclear. The CDR3 loop spans 12 amino acids. CDR1 is SQVTM and CDR2 is ANQGSEA in the germline V gene. CDR3 amino acids: CGASGRPYDYTF. Here the CDR3 DNA reads TGCGGCGCTTCGGGCAGGCCATATGACTACACCTTC.

The chain is built from TRBV7-9 and TRBJ2-5; D unresolved. Germline CDR1 reads SEHNR; CDR2 reads FQNEAQ (reference sequence). This CDR3 has 16 residues. V was shortened by 1 base and J by 0 bases, with 12 bases between the two germline ends. CDR3 in amino acids: CASSLVGSWDQETQYF. The CDR3 DNA sequence: TGTGCCAGCAGCTTAGTCGGCAGTTGGGACCAAGAGACCCAGTACTTC.